This TCR beta chain was sequenced in a study of technical replicates of blood from a handful of donors. Only in-frame clones appear in the TCRdb table, and some are missing; sequencing was by immunoSEQ multiplex PCR. This table holds 70,000 to 85,000 clones, over 80% found once. As for this clone: Other DNA sequences from this sample encode an identical CDR3 as well.

The CDR3 extends over 15 amino acids. Germline CDR1 and CDR2: MNHEY and SVGAGI. Germline trimming cut 5 bases from V and 4 bases from J; bases unmatched to any gene: 3. The clonotype comes from a human donor in good health. V and J are TRBV6-5 and TRBJ2-1, with 12 bases fitting TRBD2. Specimen: T cells isolated from PBMCs. The CDR3 nucleotides read TGTGCCAGCAGTCCAGGGACTAGCGGGTACAATGAGCAGTTCTTC. It yields the protein CASSPGTSGYNEQFF.